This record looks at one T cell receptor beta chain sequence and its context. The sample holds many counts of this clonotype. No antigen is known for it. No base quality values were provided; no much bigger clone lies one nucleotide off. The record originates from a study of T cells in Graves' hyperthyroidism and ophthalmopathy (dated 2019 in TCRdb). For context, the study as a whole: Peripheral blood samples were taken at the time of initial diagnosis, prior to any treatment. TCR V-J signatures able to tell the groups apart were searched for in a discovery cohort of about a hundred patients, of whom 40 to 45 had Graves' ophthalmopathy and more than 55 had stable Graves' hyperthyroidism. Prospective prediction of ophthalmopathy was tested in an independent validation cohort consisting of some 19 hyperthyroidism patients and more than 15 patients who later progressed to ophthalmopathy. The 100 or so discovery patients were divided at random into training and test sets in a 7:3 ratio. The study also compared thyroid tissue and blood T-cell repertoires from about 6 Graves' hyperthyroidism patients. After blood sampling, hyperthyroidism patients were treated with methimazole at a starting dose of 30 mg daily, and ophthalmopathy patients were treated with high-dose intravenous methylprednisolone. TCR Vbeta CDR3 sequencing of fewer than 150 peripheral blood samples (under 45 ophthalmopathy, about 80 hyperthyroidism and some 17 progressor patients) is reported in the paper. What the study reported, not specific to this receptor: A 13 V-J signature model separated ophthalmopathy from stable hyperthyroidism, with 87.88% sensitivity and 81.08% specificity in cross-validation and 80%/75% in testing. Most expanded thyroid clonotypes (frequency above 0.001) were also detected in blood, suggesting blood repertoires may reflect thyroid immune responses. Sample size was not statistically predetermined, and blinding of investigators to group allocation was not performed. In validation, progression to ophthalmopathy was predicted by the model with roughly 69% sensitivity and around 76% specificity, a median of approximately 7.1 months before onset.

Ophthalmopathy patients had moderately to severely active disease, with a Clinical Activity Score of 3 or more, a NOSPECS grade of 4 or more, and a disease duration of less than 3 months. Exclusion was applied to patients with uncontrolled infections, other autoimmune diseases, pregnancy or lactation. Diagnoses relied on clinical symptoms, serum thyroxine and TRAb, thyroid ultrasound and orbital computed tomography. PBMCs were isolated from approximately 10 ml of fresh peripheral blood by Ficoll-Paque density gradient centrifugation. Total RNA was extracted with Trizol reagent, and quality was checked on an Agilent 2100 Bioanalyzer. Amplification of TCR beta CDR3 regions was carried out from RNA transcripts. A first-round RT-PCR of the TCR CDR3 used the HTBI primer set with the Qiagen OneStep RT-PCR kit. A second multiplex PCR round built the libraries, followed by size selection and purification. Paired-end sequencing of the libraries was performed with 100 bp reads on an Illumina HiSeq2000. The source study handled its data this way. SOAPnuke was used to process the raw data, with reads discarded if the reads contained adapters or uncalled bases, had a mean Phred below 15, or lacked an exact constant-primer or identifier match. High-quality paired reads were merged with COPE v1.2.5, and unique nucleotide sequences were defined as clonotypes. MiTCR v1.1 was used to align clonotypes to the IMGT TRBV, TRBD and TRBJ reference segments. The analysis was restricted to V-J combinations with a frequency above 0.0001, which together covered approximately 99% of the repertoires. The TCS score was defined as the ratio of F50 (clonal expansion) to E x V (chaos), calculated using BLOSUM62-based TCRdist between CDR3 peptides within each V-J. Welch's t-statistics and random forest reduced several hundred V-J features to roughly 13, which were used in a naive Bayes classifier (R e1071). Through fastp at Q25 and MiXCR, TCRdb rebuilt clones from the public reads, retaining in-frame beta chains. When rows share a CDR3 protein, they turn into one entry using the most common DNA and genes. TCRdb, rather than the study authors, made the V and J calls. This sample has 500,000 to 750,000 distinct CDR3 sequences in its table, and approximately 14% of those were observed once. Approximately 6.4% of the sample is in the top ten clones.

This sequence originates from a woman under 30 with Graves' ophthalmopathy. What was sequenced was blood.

The DNA sequence is TGCAGCGTTGTCCTAGGACTAGCGGGAAGCAATGAGCAGTTCTTC. Translated, this gives CSVVLGLAGSNEQFF. The rearrangement combines TRBV29-1 with TRBJ2-1; 12 of the junction bases match TRBD2. From the cysteine through the phenylalanine, the CDR3 covers 15 amino acids. CDR3 DNA is the only sequence kept; it has 45 bases, read in frame from the first base. Sequences SQVTM (CDR1) and ANQGSEA (CDR2) are obtained from the germline V gene. After removal of 4 bases from V and 6 bases from J, the junction retains 7 bases not matched to a gene.